These 5 T cell receptor beta chains share one sample of origin, sequenced in a study of response to subunit inactivated influenza vaccine. TCRdb reprocessed the RT-PCR reads via MiXCR and lists one record per CDR3 protein. This sample has fewer than 600,000 distinct CDR3 sequences, with around 7.9% found just once. This specimen consisted of PBMCs from blood, obtained roughly 24 months after vaccination. The receptor set was obtained from a man aged 45 to 70 who received an inactivated influenza vaccine.

This chain connects TRBV5-1 to TRBJ2-3, with D unclear. Germline assignment: CDR1 SGHRS and CDR2 YFSETQ. This CDR3 is 14 amino acids long. Trimming left V 4 bases short and J 6 bases short, with 15 bases between. The CDR3 DNA is TGCGCCAGCAGCCTTAGTTTACCCTTGGATACGCAGTATTTT. Translated: CASSLSLPLDTQYF.

In this sample, this clonotype turned up a few times. The chain is built from TRBV5-1 and TRBJ2-7; 9 positions match TRBD1. Germline CDR1 reads SGHRS; CDR2 reads YFSETQ. CDR3 length equals 14 residues. V gave up 4 bases and J gave up 2 bases; unmatched junction bases: 4. The CDR3 loop is CASSMGQGTYEQYF. The CDR3, as DNA: TGCGCCAGCAGCATGGGACAGGGTACCTACGAGCAGTACTTC.

The table lists this clonotype with many counts. V is TRBV29-1 and J is TRBJ2-5, with 7 nucleotides matching TRBD2. CDR1 is SQVTM, CDR2 ANQGSEA, per germline. V was clipped by 3 bases and J by 5 bases; unmatched bases: 6. The CDR3 contains 13 residues. CDR3: CSVDFEGGETQYF. The CDR3 DNA follows: TGCAGCGTTGATTTTGAGGGAGGGGAGACCCAGTACTTC.

This clonotype was observed a handful of times. V and J are TRBV10-3 and TRBJ2-3; TRBD2 matches 9 bases. Trimming cost V 10 bases and J 4 bases; bases outside gene matches: 9. Per the germline V gene, CDR1 is ENHRY and CDR2 is SYGVKD. CDR3 length equals 14 residues. The CDR3 region has the DNA TGTGCCACCGGCCGGACTAGCGACGCAGATACGCAGTATTTT. The encoded protein is CATGRTSDADTQYF.

The V call is TRBV19, the J call TRBJ1-5, with unresolved D. Trimming removed 3 bases from V and 6 bases from J, with 9 bases in between. This CDR3 comprises 13 residues. CDR1 LNHDA and CDR2 SQIVND come from the germline V gene (reference sequence). The CDR3 DNA reads TGTGCCAGTAGTATTATGGCGAGTCAGCCCCAGCATTTT. Residues: CASSIMASQPQHF.